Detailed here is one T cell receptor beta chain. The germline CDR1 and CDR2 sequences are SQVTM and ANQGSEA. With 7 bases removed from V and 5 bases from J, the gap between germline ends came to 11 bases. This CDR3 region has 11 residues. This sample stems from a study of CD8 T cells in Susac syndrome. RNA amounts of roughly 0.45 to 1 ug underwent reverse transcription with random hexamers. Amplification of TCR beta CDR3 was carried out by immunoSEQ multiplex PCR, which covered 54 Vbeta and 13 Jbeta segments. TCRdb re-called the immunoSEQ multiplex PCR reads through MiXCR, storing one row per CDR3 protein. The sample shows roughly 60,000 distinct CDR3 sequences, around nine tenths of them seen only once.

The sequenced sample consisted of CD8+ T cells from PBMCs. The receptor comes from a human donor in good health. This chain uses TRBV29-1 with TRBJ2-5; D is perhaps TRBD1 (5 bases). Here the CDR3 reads CSAGPKETQYF. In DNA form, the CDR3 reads TGCAGCGCAGGGCCCAAGGAGACCCAGTACTTC.